This T cell receptor beta chain was captured by sequencing in a study of chemoradiotherapy in HPV16-positive cancers. Produced via immunoSEQ multiplex PCR; TCRdb's table is partial and in-frame only. The repertoire holds more than 13,000 clones, with 85% to 90% as singletons. This CDR3 contains 13 residues. Germline V lookup: CDR1 ENHRY, CDR2 SYGVKD. The J segment lost 4 bases and the V segment lost 6 bases, leaving 3 bases of the junction unmatched. Overall study findings and caveats: Better recurrence-free survival went with HPV-responsive T-cell expansion in HPV16-positive patients.

Samples were taken several times over chemoradiotherapy. Note on this clone: What it binds is not known.

The chain employs TRBV10-3 and TRBJ1-5; 7 positions agree with TRBD1. The sequence came from a human donor with HPV-associated anogenital cancer. Sequences were derived from blood, sampled from a patient who underwent chemoradiotherapy. The CDR3 here is CAIRGGQNQPQHF. The CDR3 nucleotides are TGTGCCATCAGGGGGGGACAGAATCAGCCCCAGCATTTT.